This T cell receptor beta chain was observed in a study of CD4 T cells in relation to SARS-CoV-2 and coronaviruses. Study details: TCR beta CDR3s were sequenced after roughly nine-day antigen culture of PBMCs.

9.4 x 10^4 or so naive or memory CD4+ cells were cultured with CEF peptides for under twelve days. TCRdb keeps only in-frame clones here, not all; method: immunoSEQ multiplex PCR. The repertoire holds about 31,000 clones, with roughly four fifths as singletons. Notes on the study in general: In roughly 60% of donors, memory CD4+ clonotypes crossrecognized SARS-CoV-2 and at least one common cold coronavirus spike.

Germline CDR1 SGHVS, CDR2 FNYEAQ. This CDR3 is 17 amino acids long. Trimming cost V 6 bases and J 3 bases, with 22 bases left between them. Comments on this clone: The antigen remains undetermined.

The sequenced material came from memory CD4+ T cells from PBMCs, cultured in vitro. This receptor was taken from an adult with COVID-19. The chain has TRBV7-6 and TRBJ2-3; a possible D gene is TRBD2 (5 bases). The DNA for the CDR3 is TGTGCCAGCAGTCTCTACGCCGGAGGTGTCGGGACAGATACGCAGTATTTT. Its protein product is CASSLYAGGVGTDTQYF. The whole variable domain, remainder taken from reference TRBV7-6 and TRBJ2-3, is GAGVSQSPRYKVTKRGQDVALRCDPISGHVSLYWYRQALGQGPEFLTYFNYEAQQDKSGLPNDRFSAERPEGSISTLTIQRTEQRDSAMYRCASSLYAGGVGTDTQYFGPGTRLTVL.